Below, one T cell receptor (beta chain) is given with its context. Its target antigen remains unknown. The record has no base qualities; no much larger clone is one base away. The cohort comprised 670 or so healthy bone marrow donors. At the time of sampling, all cohort members were nominally healthy, though unrecorded immune exposures were likely present. The donor tested CMV seropositive and was one of the 289 seropositive cohort members. Each donor provided a peripheral blood sample, and peripheral blood mononuclear cells were used for TCR beta sequencing. Genomic DNA extraction from the blood cell samples was performed with the Qiagen DNeasy Blood Extraction Kit. This record comes from a study of cytomegalovirus exposure and HLA in healthy donors (dated by TCRdb to about 2017). Study-level background: According to an earlier analysis of around 600 of the donors, some 170 million T cells yielded 100 million or so unique TCR beta sequences and less than 300 Gb of sequence data. The later analysis used no new phenotypic data to find candidate immune exposures, relying instead on TCR beta sequences and their occurrence across donors. Donor age, sex, ethnicity and CMV serostatus were compiled together with the repertoire data. Five DR-DQ haplotypes were treated as single units for association and clustering because of strong linkage in the cohort. In a later genetic analysis, genome-wide SNP genotypes for about three fifths of the roughly 670 donors were used, and that subset was treated as a discovery cohort. Across 398 genotyped donors of the cohort, an average of roughly 200,000 unique TCR beta nucleotide sequences per donor were sequenced, and around 19% of those sequences were non-productive. Typing coverage varied by locus: roughly 629-640 donors for A, B, C, DRB1 and DQB1; approximately 520 for DQA1; more than 600 for DPA1; 450 to 480 for DPB1. The T cell repertoires of some 700 subjects were profiled by immunosequencing and related to cytomegalovirus serostatus. Class I and class II HLA loci were covered by the typing at four-digit resolution. Every repertoire in the discovery cohort had been generated on one and the same sequencing platform. The aim of the study was to test whether cataloging public T cell receptors could identify signatures of past pathogen exposure. Along with the approximately 620-subject first cohort, a separate validation cohort of over a hundred different subjects was used. The study combined high-throughput TCR immunosequencing, statistical association of individual TCRs with disease status, and machine learning to predict cytomegalovirus infection status. In a later analysis, previously published TCR beta repertoires from hundreds of donors were re-analyzed and high-resolution HLA genotyping was added so that TCR occurrence patterns could be studied. An early release covering around 630 HLA-typed donors comprised about 300 gigabases of sequencing data and tens of millions of unique TCR sequences. The genetic ancestry cluster associated with self-reported Caucasian donors included 81% of the 398 genotyped donors. In an earlier analysis of 500 to 650 of the donors, high-throughput TCR beta sequencing was used to judge whether each TCR beta V gene segment behaved as functional or pseudogenic. Paper-wide results and their limitations: According to a later analysis, parvovirus B19, influenza, CMV and Epstein-Barr virus appeared linked to several top co-occurrence clusters. In this cohort, only TCR beta chains were sequenced, and detectable features were limited by the absence of alpha or paired-chain data. In a later analysis, 16,951 TCR beta sequences were associated with specific HLA alleles at a false discovery rate of 0.05. A later analysis found that most CMV-associated TCR beta chains appeared HLA-restricted, with HLA associations seemingly driven largely by CMV exposure. Three of the identified cytomegalovirus-associated TCR beta chains were confirmed in vitro to be specific for cytomegalovirus antigens. The classifier was reported to diagnose cytomegalovirus status with high specificity and sensitivity in both the original and validation cohorts. Linkage disequilibrium might explain the correlated functional status among segregating V segments, but an unknown experimental factor could not be ruled out. Compared with the roughly 720-donor mean, donors in an Asian-associated ancestry cluster had fewer N-insertions in productive TCRs, according to a later genetic analysis. The authors suggested that the approach could potentially be generalized to other disease states and immunological phenotypes. In a later genetic analysis, a missense DCLRE1C variant was associated with V-gene and J-gene trimming of TCR beta chains, and the association was replicated in an independent cohort. Over 15 rarely observed V segments, including chromosome 9 orphons, were excluded from the earlier analysis of approximately 500 of the donors because counts were too low. According to a later analysis, TCR association rates differed among HLA loci, with DRB1 alleles showing the most associated TCRs and HLA-C alleles showing the fewest. In the study, some 160 TCR beta chains were listed as associated with cytomegalovirus. A further reported finding was that TCR beta sequences accurately predicted the HLA-A and HLA-B alleles for most subjects in the first cohort. Sequencing depth was assumed to be roughly uniform across donors in the presence/absence analyses, though that assumption may not hold. The 87-base-pair reads could not distinguish some IMGT-functional V segments, including TRBV6-2 and TRBV6-3, so those segments were excluded. Most TCR sequences were observed very rarely across donors, whereas some public TCRs were present in many individuals. The sequencing pipeline was judged likely to have produced a cluster of highly shared sequence variants as a technical artifact. An earlier analysis of around 600 of the donors showed that most TCR beta V segments appeared in productive rearrangements either about 87% or about 30% of the time, which broadly matched IMGT annotations. CMV serostatus was the only immune exposure information available for the cohort. Assigning TCR associations to individual alleles was difficult when HLA alleles, especially DR and DQ, strongly co-occurred. Because some donors lacked HLA typing at each locus, the association tests relied only on the typed subset. In a later analysis, HLA-associated TCR beta chains were found to be more clonally expanded and to have lower generation probabilities than equally common non-associated chains.

Library prep was done by the immunoSEQ multiplex PCR assay. A mixture of 60 forward primers for TCR Vbeta segments and 13 reverse primers for TCR Jbeta segments was used in the multiplex PCR. Amplification of the CDR3 region of rearranged TCR beta genes was performed with a multiplex PCR assay on genomic DNA. Amplified TCR beta libraries were sequenced as 87-base-pair reads on the Illumina HiSeq System. The published analysis was carried out like this. A later analysis counted about 80 million unique TCR beta chains across the 600 to 850 repertoires, and roughly 10 million of these chains were shared by at least two donors. A nearest-neighbor algorithm error-corrected the raw reads and collapsed the reads into unique sequences, merging closely related sequences to remove PCR and sequencing errors. V, D and J gene segments were assigned by aligning CDR3 sequences to IMGT reference sequences. Each retained sequence needed at least a six-nucleotide match to both a V gene segment and a J gene segment. A rearrangement counted as productive if the CDR3 had no stop codons and remained in frame with V and J, and every other rearrangement counted as non-productive. CDR3 was defined according to IMGT convention as the region running from the second conserved V-encoded cysteine to the conserved J-encoded phenylalanine. In an earlier analysis of around 570 of the donors, sequences lacking an unambiguous match to a single V gene segment were excluded. An earlier analysis of just under 600 of the donors called V segments functional above 56.7% productive rearrangements and segregating when the between-donor standard deviation exceeded 5%. To diagnose cytomegalovirus status from the catalog of TCR beta chain sequences, a statistical classification framework was built. In a later analysis, TCR nucleotide sequences were compared against IMGT/GENE-DB human TR gene sequences so that V and J genes could be assigned. A later analysis assigned CDR3 sequences and most-parsimonious VDJ recombination scenarios with the TCRdist pipeline. In a later analysis, each TCR beta chain was defined by its CDR3 amino acid sequence together with its V-gene family, and reads without a unique V-gene family were excluded. A later analysis removed roughly 590 highly shared, low-generation-probability nucleotide sequences to deal with suspected cross-contamination and a sequencing artifact. For each public chain, a later analysis derived a clonal expansion index from normalized ranks of inferred template counts within each repertoire. A later analysis computed generation probabilities with a VDJ recombination model fitted to out-of-frame rearrangements, and checked the results against IGoR. Hypergeometric tests were used in a later analysis to score TCR-TCR, TCR-HLA and TCR-CMV co-occurrence, with a repertoire-size bias correction applied to the TCR pairs. In a later analysis, false discovery rates were estimated by permuting HLA or CMV assignments 20 times. In a later analysis, co-occurring TCRs were grouped using DBSCAN, with TCRdist sequence similarity added in when clustering inside HLA-allele-positive subsets. Repertoires with fewer than 30,000 or more than 120,000 public chains, plus five repertoires with anomalous nucleotide sharing, were excluded from co-occurrence clustering. TCRdb holds this immuneACCESS table with in-frame rearrangements only. Some clones are missing; in checked studies, unresolved V genes explain under half, and the rest has no known cause. That table furnishes V, J and clone size, whereas the DNA furnished D and trimming. The sample yields about 99,000 clones; 75% to 80% were counted once. The ten largest clones represent 5% to 6.5% of the sample.

The CDR3 measures 19 amino acids from cysteine to phenylalanine. Only the CDR3 DNA stays, 57 bases, in frame from base 1. The germline V gene provides CDR1 MGHRA and CDR2 YSYEKL. Compared with germline, V lacks 6 bases and J lacks 0 bases; bases without a gene match: 14. The receptor's source is a man between 60 and 75 years old in good health and CMV-seropositive. The chain couples TRBV4-1 to TRBJ1-2, and TRBD1 matches 12 of the central bases. The sequenced material came from PBMCs. The sequenced DNA is TGCGCCAGCAGAAACATCGGGACAGGGGGCAAGCGTCCTAACTATGGCTACACCTTC. The translation is CASRNIGTGGKRPNYGYTF.